This entry is about one T cell receptor (beta chain). Its antigen is unknown. This record comes from a study of beta chain features in type 1 diabetes. Since all of the isolated RNA was reverse transcribed, expressed TCRB transcripts were what got sequenced. TCRdb keeps only in-frame clones here, not all; method: immunoSEQ multiplex PCR. The sample carries 150,000 to 200,000 clones, around 63% recorded once. Findings of the study overall: Across all four CD4+ subsets, people with type 1 diabetes showed modestly shorter TCRB CDR3s.

The sequence derives from a man aged 25 to 40 with type 1 diabetes. The material sequenced was naive CD4+ T cells from blood.

CDR3 coding DNA: TGTGCCAGCAGTTCGGGACAGGGGGCTGGTGGCTACACCTTC. Translation: CASSSGQGAGGYTF. The chain combines TRBV28 with TRBJ1-2; 12 bases are shared with TRBD1. V dropped 4 bases and J dropped 7; count of bases not matched to a gene: 4. CDR3 length equals 14 residues. Germline assignment: CDR1 MDHEN and CDR2 SYDVKM.